This record covers a single T cell receptor beta chain. The data originate from a study of blood T cell repertoires in COVID-19. The V gene lost 5 bases and the J gene lost 1 base, with 8 bases spanning the gap. Germline lookup yields CDR1 LNHDA and CDR2 SQIVND (reference sequence). The CDR3 length is 13 residues. The participants were between about 18 and 95 years old and came from 24 US areas. In the original workflow: Using reference gene primer amplification, nucleated cell counts were estimated. Libraries were prepared by immunoSEQ multiplex PCR; TCRdb keeps only in-frame clonotypes and omits some of them. From that table come the V and J calls and clone size; the DNA was used to work out D and trimming. Of approximately 290,000 clones listed, roughly 90% are singletons.

The sample was PBMCs or T cells enriched from blood (not recorded which). V gene TRBV19 combines with J gene TRBJ1-1; no clear D gene. The TCR originated in a woman aged 18-35 years with acute COVID-19. Here the CDR3 DNA reads TGTGCCAGTAGTGAGGAGGCGAACACTGAAGCTTTCTTT. Residues: CASSEEANTEAFF.